These 15 T cell receptor beta chains originate from one sample sequenced in a study of blood T cells in healthy people across ages (dated by TCRdb to between 2015 and 2016). The library relied on 5' RACE. The listed sequencing device is Illumina HiSeq 2500. A second PCR of about 7 to 12 cycles was run with a J-beta primer mix and a sample-barcoded 5' primer. The raw public data were reprocessed by TCRdb itself: fastp quality trimming at Q25, MiXCR clonotype calling, in-frame beta chains only. Entries are consolidated by CDR3 protein sequence, retaining the most common genes and DNA. Here the sample has hundreds of thousands of distinct CDR3 sequences; 49% occur a single time. Of the sample, 25% to 35% is held by the ten largest clones. The specimen was blood. The source of these receptors is a woman in her sixties in good health.

The CDR3 DNA is TGTGCCAGCAGCCAGGACACAAACACCGGGGAGCTGTTTTTT. Its translation is CASSQDTNTGELFF. The chain carries TRBV7-2 and TRBJ2-2; D is possibly TRBD1 (5 bases). Germline assignment: CDR1 SGHTA and CDR2 FQGNSA. With 5 bases removed from V and 2 bases from J, the gap between germline ends came to 9 bases. The CDR3 sequence is 14 residues long. The full variable domain, in which reference TRBV7-2 and TRBJ2-2 provide the parts outside the CDR3, is GAGVSQSPSNKVTEKGKDVELRCDPISGHTALYWYRQSLGQGLEFLIYFQGNSAPDKSGLPSDRFSAERTGGSVSTLTIQRTQQEDSAVYLCASSQDTNTGELFFGEGSRLTVL.

This chain joins TRBV25-1 and TRBJ2-1, with 10 nucleotides matching TRBD2. Germline lookup yields CDR1 MGHDK and CDR2 SYGVNS. Losses at the gene ends were 7 bases for V and 7 bases for J; bases not matched to a gene: 16. The CDR3 is 17 amino acids. The CDR3: CASTGTSETLAGNEQFF. The CDR3 DNA reads as TGTGCCAGCACCGGGACTAGCGAGACCTTGGCAGGGAATGAGCAGTTCTTC.

This clonotype has just a few counts. The V call is TRBV6-6, the J call TRBJ2-1; TRBD2 agrees at 8 bases. This CDR3 comprises 15 residues. The ends lost 4 bases at V and 7 bases at J; junction bases unmatched: 9. Per the germline V gene, CDR1 is MNHNY and CDR2 is SVGAGI (reference sequence). For the CDR3, the DNA is TGTGCCAGCAGTTCCCCCGGGACTAGTGGAAATGAGCAGTTCTTC. Amino acids: CASSSPGTSGNEQFF.

In this sample, this clonotype turned up many times. The chain is built from TRBV10-3 and TRBJ2-7; no clear D. Germline lookup yields CDR1 ENHRY and CDR2 SYGVKD. CDR3 length equals 13 residues. V lost 3 bases and J lost 0, with 6 bases in between. The CDR3 sequence: CAISDRSSYEQYF. The CDR3 DNA follows: TGTGCCATCAGTGACAGGTCCTCCTACGAGCAGTACTTC.

The V call is TRBV12-3 or TRBV12-4, the J call TRBJ1-2; D unresolved. This CDR3 comprises 13 residues. V was trimmed by 3 bases and J by 8 bases, leaving 13 bases between them. CDR3 DNA: TGTGCCAGCAGTTTGATGGAAACAGAGGGCTACACCTTC. Protein sequence: CASSLMETEGYTF.

The chain combines TRBV3-1 with TRBJ2-7; 7 nucleotides align to TRBD1. The CDR3 covers 14 residues. Germline V CDR1 and CDR2: LGHDT, YNNKEL (reference sequence). Trimming took 5 bases from V and 3 from J; bases not matched to a gene: 7. The CDR3 sequence: CASSTPDRYYEQYF. The CDR3 DNA reads as TGTGCCAGCAGCACCCCGGACAGGTACTACGAGCAGTACTTC.

This clonotype was picked up a small number of times. The rearrangement joins TRBV4-3 to TRBJ2-5; possibly TRBD1 for D (6 bases). The V end was cut by 1 base, the J end by 3 bases, with 9 bases between. Germline loops: CDR1 LGHNA, CDR2 YSLEER. The CDR3 consists of 14 residues. Written as DNA, the CDR3 is TGCGCCAGCAGCCAAGGGACAGCAGAAGAGACCCAGTACTTC. Its translation is CASSQGTAEETQYF.

The chain links TRBV6-2 or TRBV6-3 to TRBJ1-4; TRBD1 agrees at 8 bases. This CDR3 is built from 15 residues. The V gene's germline CDR1 is MNHEY and CDR2 SVGEGT. J gave up 2 bases and V 6 bases, and 5 bases lay outside the gene matches. CDR3 nucleotide sequence: TGTGCCAGCAGGCCCGGACAGGGCACTAATGAAAAACTGTTTTTT. It yields the protein CASRPGQGTNEKLFF.

This rearrangement joins TRBV10-3 to TRBJ2-3, with 13 positions matching TRBD2. The germline CDR1 and CDR2 sequences are ENHRY and SYGVKD. The J segment lost 5 bases and the V segment lost 6 bases, leaving 8 bases of the junction unmatched. CDR3 length: 16 amino acids. The DNA of the CDR3 is TGTGCCATCAGAGGACTAGCGGGAGTATTAGGAGATACGCAGTATTTT. Translation: CAIRGLAGVLGDTQYF.

This CDR3 reads CASSAPGQSYEQYF. In DNA, the CDR3 is TGTGCCAGCAGCGCCCCAGGTCAATCCTACGAGCAGTACTTC. This rearrangement joins TRBV9 to TRBJ2-7, with unresolved D. This CDR3 spans 14 amino acids. Between the trimmed V and J ends, which lost 3 bases and 1 base, there was a span of 11 bases. Germline CDR1 reads SGDLS; CDR2 reads YYNGEE. Full variable domain (outside the CDR3, taken from reference TRBV9 and TRBJ2-7): DSGVTQTPKHLITATGQRVTLRCSPRSGDLSVYWYQQSLDQGLQFLIQYYNGEERAKGNILERFSAQQFPDLHSELNLSSLELGDSALYFCASSAPGQSYEQYFGPGTRLTVT.

This clonotype was observed a few times. The rearrangement uses TRBV27 and TRBJ1-2; 9 positions match TRBD1. CDR1 is MNHEY, CDR2 SMNVEV, per germline (reference sequence). The junction had 9 bases not matched to a gene; V was cut back by 8 bases and J by 8 bases. This CDR3 comprises 13 residues. The CDR3 sequence: CASSRDRVAGYTF. Written as DNA, the CDR3 is TGTGCCAGCTCTCGGGACAGGGTCGCGGGCTACACCTTC.

This clonotype was seen only a few times. The chain links TRBV27 to TRBJ1-2; 7 nucleotides line up with TRBD1. CDR1 is MNHEY and CDR2 is SMNVEV in the germline V gene (reference sequence). With V trimmed by 6 bases and J by 4 bases, 8 bases remained unmatched. This CDR3 comprises 14 residues. CDR3 nucleotide sequence: TGTGCCAGCAGGACAGGGTTTTTAACCTATGGCTACACCTTC. Protein: CASRTGFLTYGYTF.

Only a few counts were recorded for this clonotype. The genes are TRBV28 and TRBJ1-6, with 9 bases lining up with TRBD1. In germline, CDR1 is MDHEN, CDR2 SYDVKM. Trimming took 7 bases from V and 4 from J; bases not matched to a gene: 5. This CDR3 region has 15 residues. The CDR3: CASTDRGYYNSPLHF. The CDR3, as DNA: TGTGCCAGCACCGACAGGGGGTATTATAATTCACCCCTCCACTTT.

The genes are TRBV20-1 and TRBJ2-5, with TRBD1 identical over 7 bases. The V and J ends lost 4 bases and 5 bases, in that order; junction bases with no gene match: 7. Germline values: CDR1 DFQATT, CDR2 SNEGSKA (reference sequence). The CDR3 loop spans 13 amino acids. The CDR3 nucleotides are TGCAGTGCTAATCGACAGGGCGGGGAGACCCAGTACTTC. It yields the protein CSANRQGGETQYF.

This clonotype was seen more than once but under ten times. V usage is TRBV6-2 or TRBV6-3 and J usage is TRBJ2-7; 7 bases are shared with TRBD1. Germline CDR1 MNHEY, CDR2 SVGEGT. The CDR3 loop spans 15 amino acids. V shed 6 bases, J shed 0 bases, and the junction held 8 bases outside the gene matches. CDR3 residues: CASRTRQGGSYEQYF. The CDR3, as DNA: TGTGCCAGCAGAACCCGACAGGGTGGCTCCTACGAGCAGTACTTC.